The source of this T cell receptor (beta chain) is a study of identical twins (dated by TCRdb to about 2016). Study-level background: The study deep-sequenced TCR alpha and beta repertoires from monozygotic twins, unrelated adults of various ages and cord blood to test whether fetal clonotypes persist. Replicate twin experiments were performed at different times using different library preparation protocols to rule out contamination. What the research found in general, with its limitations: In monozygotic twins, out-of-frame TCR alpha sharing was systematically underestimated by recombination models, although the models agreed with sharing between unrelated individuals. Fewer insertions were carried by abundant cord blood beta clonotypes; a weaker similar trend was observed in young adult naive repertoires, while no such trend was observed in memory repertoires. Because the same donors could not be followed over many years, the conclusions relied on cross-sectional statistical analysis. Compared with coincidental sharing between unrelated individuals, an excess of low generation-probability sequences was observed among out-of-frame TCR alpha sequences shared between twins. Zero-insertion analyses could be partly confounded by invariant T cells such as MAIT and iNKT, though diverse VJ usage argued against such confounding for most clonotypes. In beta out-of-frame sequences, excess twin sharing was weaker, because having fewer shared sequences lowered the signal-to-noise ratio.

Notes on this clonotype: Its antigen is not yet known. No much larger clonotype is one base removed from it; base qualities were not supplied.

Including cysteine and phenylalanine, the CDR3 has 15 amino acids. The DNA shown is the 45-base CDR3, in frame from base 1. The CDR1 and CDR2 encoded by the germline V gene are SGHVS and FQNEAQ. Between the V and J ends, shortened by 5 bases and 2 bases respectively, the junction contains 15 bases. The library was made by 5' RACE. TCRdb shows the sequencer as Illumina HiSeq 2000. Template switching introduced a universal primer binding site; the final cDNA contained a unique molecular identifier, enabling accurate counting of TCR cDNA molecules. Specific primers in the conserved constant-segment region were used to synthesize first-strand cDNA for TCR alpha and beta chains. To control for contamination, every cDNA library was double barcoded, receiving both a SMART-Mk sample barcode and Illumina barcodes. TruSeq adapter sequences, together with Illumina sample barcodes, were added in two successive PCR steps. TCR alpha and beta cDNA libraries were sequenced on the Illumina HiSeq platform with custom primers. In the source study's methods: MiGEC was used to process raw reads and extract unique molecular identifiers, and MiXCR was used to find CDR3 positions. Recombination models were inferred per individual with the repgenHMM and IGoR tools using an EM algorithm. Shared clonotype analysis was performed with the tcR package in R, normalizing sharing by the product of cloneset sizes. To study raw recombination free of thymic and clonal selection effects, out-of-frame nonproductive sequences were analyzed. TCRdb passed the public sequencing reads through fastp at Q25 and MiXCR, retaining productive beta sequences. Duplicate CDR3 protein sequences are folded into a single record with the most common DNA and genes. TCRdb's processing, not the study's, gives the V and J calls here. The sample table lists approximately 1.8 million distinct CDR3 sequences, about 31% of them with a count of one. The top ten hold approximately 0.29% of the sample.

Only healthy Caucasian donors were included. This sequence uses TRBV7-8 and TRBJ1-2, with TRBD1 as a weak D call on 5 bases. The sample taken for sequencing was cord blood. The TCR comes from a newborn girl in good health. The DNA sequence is TGTGCCAGCAGCCCAGCGAACAGGCCGAACTATGGCTACACCTTC. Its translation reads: CASSPANRPNYGYTF.